Below are 27 T cell receptor beta chains sequenced from a single sample in a study of regulatory T cells in long-lasting Graves disease. Through Arm-PCR of CDR3 regions and iRepertoire HTBI primers, TCR beta libraries were built. One entry per CDR3 protein, called by TCRdb with MiXCR from the multiplex PCR reads. Of 240,000 or so distinct CDR3 sequences detected, 20% to 25% appear once; the ten largest clones hold around 13%. Time point: newly diagnosed GD, antithyroid drugs for less than 3 months. From PBMCs, RNA was extracted and then used to make the TCR library. This specimen consisted of peripheral blood mononuclear cells (PBMCs), obtained at new diagnosis, from a patient treated with antithyroid drugs. These receptors came from a female donor with Graves disease.

Only a few counts were recorded for this clonotype. V and J are TRBV20-1 and TRBJ2-1; 9 nucleotides agree with TRBD2. The CDR3 runs to 16 residues. Germline values: CDR1 DFQATT, CDR2 SNEGSKA (reference sequence). The V gene end was trimmed by 1 base and the J gene end by 3 bases; junction bases not matched to a gene: 7. CDR3 in amino acids: CSARGLGAGGYNEQFF. For the CDR3, the DNA is TGCAGTGCTAGAGGCTTAGGAGCGGGGGGCTACAATGAGCAGTTCTTC.

In this sample, this clonotype turned up many times. The rearrangement uses TRBV7-2 and TRBJ2-7, with D possibly TRBD1 on 5 matching bases. CDR1 is SGHTA, CDR2 FQGNSA, per germline. The V end lost 2 bases, the J end lost 6 bases, and 14 bases lay between the germline ends. The CDR3 loop spans 14 amino acids. This CDR3 reads CASSLWGRQLEQYF. The CDR3 DNA is TGTGCCAGCAGCTTATGGGGAAGACAGCTCGAGCAGTACTTC.

Concerning this clonotype itself: This clone may be a read error of a much larger clone one base away. The CDR3 DNA follows: TGTGCCACCACACCAGGGACTTACAATGAGCAGCTCTTC. Its translation is CATTPGTYNEQLF. This chain uses TRBV7-8 with TRBJ2-1; the D gene is possibly TRBD2 (6 bases). The length of the CDR3 is 13 residues. Germline-derived CDR1 and CDR2 are SGHVS and FQNEAQ.

The chain recombines TRBV6-2 or TRBV6-3 with TRBJ2-1, with 9 bases that match TRBD1. The CDR3 has 16 residues. Germline trimming cut 0 bases from V and 2 bases from J; bases unmatched to any gene: 2. Germline CDR1 is MNHEY and CDR2 is SVGEGT. CDR3 in DNA: TGTGCCAGCAGTTACTCGGACAGGGGAGCCTACAATGAGCAGTTCTTC. It specifies CASSYSDRGAYNEQFF.

This clonotype was counted many times. This rearrangement joins TRBV7-2 to TRBJ1-2; TRBD1 matches 9 bases. The CDR3 runs 14 residues. Per the germline V gene, CDR1 is SGHTA and CDR2 is FQGNSA. V was pared by 5 bases and J by 6 bases, with 7 bases of the junction left unmatched. CDR3 region: CASSRTRTGDGYTF. The CDR3 coding sequence is TGTGCCAGCAGCCGCACCCGGACAGGGGATGGCTACACCTTC.

This clonotype has at least ten counts. V is TRBV7-8 and J is TRBJ2-7; TRBD2 matches at 13 bases. The CDR3 consists of 15 residues. Germline V CDR1 and CDR2: SGHVS, FQNEAQ. V lost 2 bases, J lost 5 bases, and 3 bases stayed unmatched. For the CDR3, the DNA is TGTGCCAGCAGCTTACCACTAGCGGGAGGGGACGAGCAGTACTTC. Protein sequence: CASSLPLAGGDEQYF.

With regard to this clonotype: A clone one base away is much larger, so this may be a read error. This chain uses TRBV18 with TRBJ1-1; D not certain. Trimming removed 2 bases from V and 4 bases from J, with 11 bases in between. CDR3 length equals 14 residues. CDR1 and CDR2 from the germline V gene are KGHSH and LQKENI. CDR3 nucleotide sequence: TGTGCCAGCTCACCAGCAGAGCAGAGCACTGAAGCTTTCTTT. Protein: CASSPAEQSTEAFF. Based on the CDR3 plus reference TRBV18 and TRBJ1-1, the full variable domain is NAGVMQNPRHLVRRRGQEARLRCSPMKGHSHVYWYRQLPEEGLKFMVYLQKENIIDESGMPKERFSAEFPKEGPSILRIQQVVRGDSAAYFCASSPAEQSTEAFFGQGTRLTVV.

This clonotype was seen repeatedly, ten times or more. The chain employs TRBV7-9 and TRBJ2-7; D perhaps matches TRBD2 (5 bases). The V end was cut by 5 bases, the J end by 3 bases, with 23 bases between. CDR3 length: 17 amino acids. Germline CDR1 SEHNR, CDR2 FQNEAQ (reference sequence). The CDR3 sequence is CASSPSASSRGNYEQYF. The DNA of the CDR3 is TGTGCCAGCAGCCCCTCGGCTAGCTCCCGAGGAAACTACGAGCAGTACTTC.

This clonotype came up many times. The CDR3 nucleotides are TGCAGTGCTAGCAGACAGGGAGCGCTGACGAACACTGAAGCTTTCTTT. Amino acids: CSASRQGALTNTEAFF. The chain has TRBV20-1 and TRBJ1-1; TRBD1 matches at 7 bases. The CDR3 length is 16 residues. Germline lookup yields CDR1 DFQATT and CDR2 SNEGSKA (reference sequence). V trimming: 3 bases; J trimming: 1 base; junction bases outside the gene matches: 11.

This clonotype was counted ten times or more. Since a much larger clone is just one base distant, this may be a read error. This chain uses TRBV7-8 with TRBJ1-5; D unresolved. V was clipped by 6 bases and J by 1 base, with 4 bases between them. The CDR3 sequence is 12 residues long. CDR1 and CDR2 from the germline V gene are SGHVS and FQNEAQ. The CDR3 region has the DNA TGTGCCAGCAGTTTGAGCAATCAGCCCCAGCATTTT. Its translation is CASSLSNQPQHF.

A word on this clonotype: One end of the junction fails to match germline, which may point to a read error. This sequence joins TRBV20-1 and TRBJ2-5; D could derive from TRBD1 or TRBD2 (6 bases each). CDR3 length: 14 residues. Germline CDR1 and CDR2: DFQATT and SNEGSKA (reference sequence). The CDR3 bases are TGCAGTGCTACCTCACCGGGGGCCAGAGAGACCCAGCACTTC. Protein: CSATSPGARETQHF.

This clonotype was seen a handful of times. This sequence joins TRBV9 and TRBJ2-7, with D unresolved. Per the germline V gene, CDR1 is SGDLS and CDR2 is YYNGEE. This CDR3 comprises 15 residues. V was pared by 0 bases and J by 2 bases, with 12 bases between. CDR3 sequence (DNA): TGTGCCAGCAGCGTAGAGCAATCAACTACCTACGAGCAGTACTTC. It specifies CASSVEQSTTYEQYF.

This clonotype was detected only once. V and J are TRBV6-6 and TRBJ2-5; no firm D call. CDR1 MNHNY and CDR2 SVGAGI come from the germline V gene (reference sequence). This CDR3 spans 13 amino acids. V lost 0 bases and J 5 bases, leaving 7 bases between the germline ends. CDR3 bases: TGTGCCAGCAGTTACTCGACACCGGAGACCCAGTACTTC. This translates into CASSYSTPETQYF.

Ten or more counts support this clonotype. The chain recombines TRBV4-1 with TRBJ1-1, with D unclear. CDR1 and CDR2 from the germline V gene are MGHRA and YSYEKL. Trimming removed 4 bases from V and 4 bases from J, with 13 bases in between. This CDR3 contains 14 residues. The CDR3 DNA sequence: TGCGCCAGCAGCCCTTTGCGGTCTGTCACTGAAGCTTTCTTT. This codes for CASSPLRSVTEAFF.

As for this clonotype: This may be a read error: a much more frequent sequence differs by one nucleotide. The chain has TRBV30 and TRBJ2-1; no reliable D call. The closer fit of TRBJ2-7 to the DNA end suggests the J call may be wrong. The CDR3 totals 10 residues. CDR1 and CDR2 (germline): GTSNPN, SVGIG (reference sequence). The CDR3 nucleotides are TGTGCCTGGAGTACAGTTGAGCAGTACTTC. It yields the protein CAWSTVEQYF.

This clonotype was observed at least ten times. V usage is TRBV20-1 and J usage is TRBJ2-7, with 8 bases identical to TRBD1. Looked up from germline, CDR1 is DFQATT and CDR2 is SNEGSKA (reference sequence). The CDR3 length is 14 residues. V was pared by 2 bases and J by 3 bases, with 6 bases of the junction left unmatched. The CDR3 coding sequence is TGCAGTGCTAGACGTGGGACAGGAGGCTACGAGCAGTACTTC. It encodes CSARRGTGGYEQYF.

Notes on this clonotype: A much larger clone sits a single nucleotide away, making a read error possible. The chain joins TRBV2 to TRBJ1-2; D is undetermined. Germline values: CDR1 SNHLY, CDR2 FYNNEI. V gave up 2 bases and J gave up 2 bases, with 12 bases separating them. The CDR3 length is 15 residues. CDR3 amino acids: CASSEMALGNYGYTF. CDR3 bases: TGTGCCAGCAGTGAAATGGCACTAGGAAACTATGGCTACACCTTC.

The chain employs TRBV28 and TRBJ1-2; maybe TRBD1 (6 bases). The CDR3 runs to 13 residues. CDR1 is MDHEN and CDR2 is SYDVKM in the germline V gene. The V end lost 6 bases, the J end lost 4 bases, and 12 bases lay between the germline ends. The CDR3 DNA is TGTGCCAGCAGCCGGACAGCTACCTATGGCTACACCTTC. Translating gives CASSRTATYGYTF.

This clonotype was seen ten or more times. The chain has TRBV6-1 and TRBJ1-5; D is ambiguous. This CDR3 spans 15 amino acids. Germline V gene data show CDR1 as MNHNS and CDR2 as SASEGT. The V end was cut by 4 bases, the J end by 1 base, with 11 bases between. The CDR3 sequence is CASSVRQASNQPQHF. Written as DNA, the CDR3 is TGTGCCAGCAGTGTACGGCAGGCGAGCAATCAGCCCCAGCATTTT.

This clonotype was observed at least ten times. The chain has TRBV12-3 or TRBV12-4 and TRBJ2-1; D is perhaps TRBD2 (6 bases). Trimming removed 3 bases at V and 13 bases at J, with 16 bases between. CDR3 length: 13 amino acids. CDR3 region: CASSLGTSDIQFF. The CDR3 DNA follows: TGTGCCAGCAGTTTGGGGACTTCCGACATACAGTTCTTC.

This clonotype was recorded many times. The CDR3 spells CASSSSGEITGELFF. For the CDR3, the DNA is TGTGCCAGCAGCAGTAGCGGGGAGATCACCGGGGAGCTGTTTTTT. This chain uses TRBV7-9 with TRBJ2-2; TRBD2 matches 8 bases. V gave up 5 bases and J gave up 4 bases; unmatched junction bases: 6. CDR3 length equals 15 residues. Germline V gene data show CDR1 as SEHNR and CDR2 as FQNEAQ (reference sequence).

This clonotype showed up just a few times. This chain connects TRBV6-1 to TRBJ1-1; 7 bases match TRBD1. The CDR3 totals 14 residues. The germline V gene encodes CDR1 MNHNS and CDR2 SASEGT. The J segment lost 4 bases and the V segment lost 6 bases, leaving 8 bases of the junction unmatched. The CDR3 reads CASRWTGRGTEAFF. CDR3 sequence (DNA): TGTGCCAGCAGATGGACAGGACGCGGCACTGAAGCTTTCTTT.

This clonotype was observed many times. The gene calls are TRBV24-1 and TRBJ1-5; possible D gene TRBD1, 6 bases. The germline CDR1 and CDR2 sequences are KGHDR and SFDVKD. The CDR3 is made up of 14 amino acids. The V end was cut by 5 bases, the J end by 7 bases, with 14 bases between. The CDR3 bases are TGTGCCACCAGTGGGGGGCGGGGGAACCAGCCCCAGCATTTT. Translation gives CATSGGRGNQPQHF.

This clonotype was found many times. The genes are TRBV12-3 or TRBV12-4 and TRBJ2-7; 10 bases fit TRBD1. Losses at the gene ends were 7 bases for V and 5 bases for J; bases not matched to a gene: 5. There are 13 residues in the CDR3. The CDR3 DNA reads TGTGCCAGCACGGGACAGGGGATGCACGAGCAGTACTTC. The encoded protein is CASTGQGMHEQYF.

This clonotype was detected many times. This chain connects TRBV11-2 to TRBJ2-7; D ambiguous. V was clipped by 0 bases and J by 5 bases, with 5 bases between them. The germline V gene has CDR1 SGHAT and CDR2 FQNNGV. This CDR3 contains 12 residues. CDR3 residues: CASSLDRNEQYF. CDR3 nucleotide sequence: TGTGCCAGCAGCTTAGATCGGAACGAGCAGTACTTC.

A word on this clonotype: This is likely an artifact of a read error, given a far larger clone one base away. The chain has TRBV29-1 and TRBJ2-1, with a weak D call TRBD1 (5 bases). This CDR3 comprises 11 residues. The germline V and J ends were trimmed by 7 bases and 10 bases, with 14 bases remaining between them. The germline V gene has CDR1 SQVTM and CDR2 ANQGSEA. The CDR3 is CSGRQSYEQFF. The CDR3 nucleotides read TGCAGCGGACGACAGAGCTACGAGCAGTTCTTC.

This clonotype was recorded many times. The V and J genes are TRBV5-8 and TRBJ2-2; TRBD2 is a possible D gene (6 bases). This CDR3 is built from 16 residues. The germline V gene has CDR1 SGHTS and CDR2 YDEGEE. Trimming stripped 4 bases from V and 0 bases from J, with 13 bases between. In nucleotides, the CDR3 is TGTGCCAGCAGCCCGCTTGGGACTGCGAACACCGGGGAGCTGTTTTTT. It codes for CASSPLGTANTGELFF.